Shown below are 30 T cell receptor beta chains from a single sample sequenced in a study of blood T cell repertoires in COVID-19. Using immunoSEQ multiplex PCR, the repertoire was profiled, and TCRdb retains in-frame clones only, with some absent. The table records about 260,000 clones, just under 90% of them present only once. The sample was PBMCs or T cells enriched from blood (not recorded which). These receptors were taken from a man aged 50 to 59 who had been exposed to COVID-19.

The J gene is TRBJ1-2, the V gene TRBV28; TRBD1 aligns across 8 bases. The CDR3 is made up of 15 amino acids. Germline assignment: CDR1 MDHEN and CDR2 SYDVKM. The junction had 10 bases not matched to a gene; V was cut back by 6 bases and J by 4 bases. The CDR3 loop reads CASSVPGQEIYGYTF. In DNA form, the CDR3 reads TGTGCCAGCAGCGTACCGGGACAGGAGATCTATGGCTACACCTTC.

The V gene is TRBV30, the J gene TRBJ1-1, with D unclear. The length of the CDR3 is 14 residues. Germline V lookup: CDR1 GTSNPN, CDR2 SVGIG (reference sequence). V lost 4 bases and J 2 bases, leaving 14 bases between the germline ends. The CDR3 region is CAWNGRGFNTEAFF. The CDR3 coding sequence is TGTGCCTGGAACGGGAGAGGGTTCAACACTGAAGCTTTCTTT.

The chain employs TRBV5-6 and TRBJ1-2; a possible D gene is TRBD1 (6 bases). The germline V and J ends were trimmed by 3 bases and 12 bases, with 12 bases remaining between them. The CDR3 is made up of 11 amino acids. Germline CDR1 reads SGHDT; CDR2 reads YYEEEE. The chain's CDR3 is CASSYYTGHTF. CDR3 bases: TGTGCCAGCAGCTACTACACAGGGCACACCTTC.

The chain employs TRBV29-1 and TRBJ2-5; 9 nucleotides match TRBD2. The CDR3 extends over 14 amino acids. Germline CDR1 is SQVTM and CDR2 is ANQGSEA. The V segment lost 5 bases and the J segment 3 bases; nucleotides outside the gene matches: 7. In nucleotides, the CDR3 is TGCAGCGTTTTGACGACTAGCGGAGAAGAGACCCAGTACTTC. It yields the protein CSVLTTSGEETQYF.

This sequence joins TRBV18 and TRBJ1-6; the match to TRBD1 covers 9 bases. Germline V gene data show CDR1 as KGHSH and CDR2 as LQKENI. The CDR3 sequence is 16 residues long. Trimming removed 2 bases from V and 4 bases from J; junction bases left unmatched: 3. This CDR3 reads CASSPWDRVYNSPLHF. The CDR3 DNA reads TGTGCCAGCTCACCATGGGACAGGGTTTATAATTCACCCCTCCACTTT.

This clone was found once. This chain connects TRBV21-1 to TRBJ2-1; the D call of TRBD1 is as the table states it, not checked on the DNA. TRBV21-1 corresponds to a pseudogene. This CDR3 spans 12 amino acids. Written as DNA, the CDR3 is TGTGCCAGCAGCCTCCGACAGGGGGTGACGTTCTTC. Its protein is CASSLRQGVTFF.

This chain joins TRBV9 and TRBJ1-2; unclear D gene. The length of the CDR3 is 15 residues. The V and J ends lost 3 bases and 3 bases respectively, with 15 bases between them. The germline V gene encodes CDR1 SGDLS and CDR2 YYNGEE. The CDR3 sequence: CASSAEGGGHYGYTF. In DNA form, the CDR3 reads TGTGCCAGCAGCGCCGAGGGTGGAGGGCACTATGGCTACACCTTC.

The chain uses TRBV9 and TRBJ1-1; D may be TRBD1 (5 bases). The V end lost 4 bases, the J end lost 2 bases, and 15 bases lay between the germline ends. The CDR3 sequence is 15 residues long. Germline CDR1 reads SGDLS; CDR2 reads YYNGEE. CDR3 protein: CASSPRTRVNTEAFF. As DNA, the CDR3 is TGTGCCAGCAGCCCCCGGACACGAGTTAACACTGAAGCTTTCTTT.

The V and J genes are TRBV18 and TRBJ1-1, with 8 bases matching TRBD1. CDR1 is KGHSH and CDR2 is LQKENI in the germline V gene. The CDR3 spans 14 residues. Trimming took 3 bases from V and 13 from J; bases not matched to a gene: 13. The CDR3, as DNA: TGTGCCAGCTCACCGATACAGGGGGACAGAGGCGGTTTCTTT. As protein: CASSPIQGDRGGFF.

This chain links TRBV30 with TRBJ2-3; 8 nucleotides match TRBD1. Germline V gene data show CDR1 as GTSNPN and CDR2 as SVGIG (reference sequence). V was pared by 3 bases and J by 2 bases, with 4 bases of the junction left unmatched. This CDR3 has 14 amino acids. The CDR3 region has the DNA TGTGCCTGGAGCAGGGGGCCCGACACAGATACGCAGTATTTT. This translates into CAWSRGPDTDTQYF.

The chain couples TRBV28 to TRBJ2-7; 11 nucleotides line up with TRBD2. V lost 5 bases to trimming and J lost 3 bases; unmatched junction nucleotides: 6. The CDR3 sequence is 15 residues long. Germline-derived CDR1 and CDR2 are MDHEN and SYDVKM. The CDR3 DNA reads TGTGCCAGCAGTCCAGGGACTAGCGGTTACTACGAGCAGTACGTC. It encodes CASSPGTSGYYEQYV.

DNA of the CDR3: TGTGCCAGCACCGAGAGGGGGCGGAATTCACCCCTCCACTTT. Its protein product is CASTERGRNSPLHF. This chain connects TRBV3-1 (or the pseudogene TRBV3-2) to TRBJ1-6, with 7 bases that match TRBD1. Trimming at V came to 7 bases and at J to 7 bases, leaving 7 bases not matched to a gene. Germline V CDR1 and CDR2: LGHDT, YNNKEL (reference sequence). CDR3 length: 14 amino acids.

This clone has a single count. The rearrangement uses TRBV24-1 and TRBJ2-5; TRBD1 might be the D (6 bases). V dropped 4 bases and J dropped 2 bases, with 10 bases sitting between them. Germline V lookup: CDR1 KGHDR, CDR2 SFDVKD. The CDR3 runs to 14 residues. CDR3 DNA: TGTGCCACCAGTGAGCAAGGGGGTCAAGAGACCCAGTACTTC. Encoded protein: CATSEQGGQETQYF.

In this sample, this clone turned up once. DNA for the CDR3: TGCAGTGCTAGTAGGTCCTCGGGAGGGAACACCGGGGAGCTGTTTTTT. Protein: CSASRSSGGNTGELFF. The chain links TRBV20-1 to TRBJ2-2; 7 nucleotides line up with TRBD2. The V gene end was trimmed by 3 bases and the J gene end by 1 base; junction bases not matched to a gene: 8. The V gene's germline CDR1 is DFQATT and CDR2 SNEGSKA (reference sequence). The CDR3 length is 16 residues.

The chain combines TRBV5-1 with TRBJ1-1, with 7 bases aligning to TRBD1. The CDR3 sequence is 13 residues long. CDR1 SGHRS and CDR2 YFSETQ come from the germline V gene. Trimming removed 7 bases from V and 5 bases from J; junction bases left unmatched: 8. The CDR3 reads CASQKIRGTEAFF. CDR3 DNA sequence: TGCGCCAGCCAAAAAATCAGGGGGACTGAAGCTTTCTTT. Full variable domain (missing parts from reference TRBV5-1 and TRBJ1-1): KAGVTQTPRYLIKTRGQQVTLSCSPISGHRSVSWYQQTPGQGLQFLFEYFSETQRNKGNFPGRFSGRQFSNSRSEMNVSTLELGDSALYLCASQKIRGTEAFFGQGTRLTVV.

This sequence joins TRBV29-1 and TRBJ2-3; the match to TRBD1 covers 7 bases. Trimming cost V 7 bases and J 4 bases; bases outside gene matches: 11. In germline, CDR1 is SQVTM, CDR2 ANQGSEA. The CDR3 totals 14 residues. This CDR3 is CSGRQGVIADTQYF. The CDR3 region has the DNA TGCAGCGGACGTCAGGGGGTTATCGCAGATACGCAGTATTTT.

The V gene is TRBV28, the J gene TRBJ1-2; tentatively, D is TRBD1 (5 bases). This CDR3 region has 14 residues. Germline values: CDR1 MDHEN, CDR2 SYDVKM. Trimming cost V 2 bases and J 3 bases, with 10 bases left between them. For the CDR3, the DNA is TGTGCCAGCAGTTTAACAGGCGACTACTATGGCTACACCTTC. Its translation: CASSLTGDYYGYTF.

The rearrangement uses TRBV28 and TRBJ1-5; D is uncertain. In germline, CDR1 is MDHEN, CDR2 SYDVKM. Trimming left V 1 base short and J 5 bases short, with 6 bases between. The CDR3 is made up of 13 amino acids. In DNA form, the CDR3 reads TGTGCCAGCAGTTTATCCCGCGATCAGCCCCAGCATTTT. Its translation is CASSLSRDQPQHF.

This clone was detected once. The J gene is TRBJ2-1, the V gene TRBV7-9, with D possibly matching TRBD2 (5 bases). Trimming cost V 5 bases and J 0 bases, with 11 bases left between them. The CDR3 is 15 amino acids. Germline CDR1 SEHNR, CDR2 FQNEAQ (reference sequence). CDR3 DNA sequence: TGTGCCAGCAGCGCTAGCATCAGCTCCTACAATGAGCAGTTCTTC. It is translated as CASSASISSYNEQFF.

The CDR3 here is CASSSSLTGYYGYTF. The CDR3 DNA reads as TGTGCCAGCAGTTCATCCTTGACAGGGTACTATGGCTACACCTTC. The rearrangement uses TRBV6-5 and TRBJ1-2; 7 positions match TRBD1. This CDR3 region has 15 residues. After removal of 4 bases from V and 3 bases from J, the junction contained 8 bases not matched to a gene. CDR1 and CDR2 from the germline V gene are MNHEY and SVGAGI.

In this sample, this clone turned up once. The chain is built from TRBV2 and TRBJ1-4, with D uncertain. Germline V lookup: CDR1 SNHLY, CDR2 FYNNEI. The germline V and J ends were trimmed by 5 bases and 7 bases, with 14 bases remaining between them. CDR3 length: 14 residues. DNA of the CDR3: TGTGCCAGCAGTAGGCGGGAGGATGGTGAAAAACTGTTTTTT. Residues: CASSRREDGEKLFF.

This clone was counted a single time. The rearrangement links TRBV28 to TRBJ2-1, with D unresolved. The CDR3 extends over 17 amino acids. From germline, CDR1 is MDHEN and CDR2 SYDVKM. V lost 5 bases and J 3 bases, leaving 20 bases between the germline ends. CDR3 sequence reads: CASSTLFTAENYNEQFF. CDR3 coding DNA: TGTGCCAGCAGTACCCTCTTTACGGCGGAGAACTACAATGAGCAGTTCTTC.

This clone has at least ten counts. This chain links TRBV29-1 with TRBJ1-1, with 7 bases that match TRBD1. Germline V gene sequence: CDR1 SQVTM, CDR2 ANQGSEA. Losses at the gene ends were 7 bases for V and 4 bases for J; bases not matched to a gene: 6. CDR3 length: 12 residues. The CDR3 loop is CSAQGGGTEAFF. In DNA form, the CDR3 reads TGCAGCGCTCAAGGGGGCGGCACTGAAGCTTTCTTT.

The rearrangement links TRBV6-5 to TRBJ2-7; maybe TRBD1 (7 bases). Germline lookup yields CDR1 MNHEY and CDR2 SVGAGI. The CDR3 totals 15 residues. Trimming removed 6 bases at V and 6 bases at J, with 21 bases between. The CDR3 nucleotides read TGTGCCAGCAGCCGAGGTTCGGAGGGGGCGGGCGAGCAGTACTTC. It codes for CASSRGSEGAGEQYF.

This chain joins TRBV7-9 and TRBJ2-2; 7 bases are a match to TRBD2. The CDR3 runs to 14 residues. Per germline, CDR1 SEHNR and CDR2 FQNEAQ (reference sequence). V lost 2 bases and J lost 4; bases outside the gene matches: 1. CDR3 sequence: CASSLREATGELFF. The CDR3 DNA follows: TGTGCCAGCAGCTTACGGGAGGCCACCGGGGAGCTGTTTTTT. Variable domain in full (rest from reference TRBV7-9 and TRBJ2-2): DTGVSQNPRHKITKRGQNVTFRCDPISEHNRLYWYRQTLGQGPEFLTYFQNEAQLEKSRLLSDRFSAERPKGSFSTLEIQRTEQGDSAMYLCASSLREATGELFFGEGSRLTVL.

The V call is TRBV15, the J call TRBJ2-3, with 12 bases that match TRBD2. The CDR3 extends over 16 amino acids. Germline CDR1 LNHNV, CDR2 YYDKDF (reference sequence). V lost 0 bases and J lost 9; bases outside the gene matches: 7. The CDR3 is CATSRDLTSGSRTQYF. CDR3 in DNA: TGTGCCACCAGCAGAGATCTGACTAGCGGGAGCCGCACGCAGTATTTT.

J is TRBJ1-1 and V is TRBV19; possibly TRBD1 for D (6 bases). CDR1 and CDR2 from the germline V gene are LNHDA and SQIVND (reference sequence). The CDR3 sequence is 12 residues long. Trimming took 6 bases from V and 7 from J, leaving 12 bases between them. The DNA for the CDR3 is TGTGCCAGTAGACAGGGAAGGGGTGAAGCTTTCTTT. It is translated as CASRQGRGEAFF.

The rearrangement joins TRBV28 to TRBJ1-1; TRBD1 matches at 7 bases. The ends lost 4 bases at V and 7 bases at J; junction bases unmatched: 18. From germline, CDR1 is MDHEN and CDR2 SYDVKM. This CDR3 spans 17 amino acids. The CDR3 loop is CASSSPAGGPTQFEAFF. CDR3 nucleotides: TGTGCCAGCAGTTCTCCCGCAGGGGGTCCCACTCAATTTGAAGCTTTCTTT.

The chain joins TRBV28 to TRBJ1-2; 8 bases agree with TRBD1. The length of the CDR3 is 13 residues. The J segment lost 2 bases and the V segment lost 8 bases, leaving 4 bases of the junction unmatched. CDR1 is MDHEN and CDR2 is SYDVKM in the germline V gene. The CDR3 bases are TGTGCCAGCGGGGACAGGTTGAACTATGGCTACACCTTC. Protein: CASGDRLNYGYTF.

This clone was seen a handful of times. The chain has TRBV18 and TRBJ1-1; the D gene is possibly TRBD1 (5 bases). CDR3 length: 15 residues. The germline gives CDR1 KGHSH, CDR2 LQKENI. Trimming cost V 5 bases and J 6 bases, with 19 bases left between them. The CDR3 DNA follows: TGTGCCAGCTCATCCTCCGGGGGTGGGATCTCTGAAGCTTTCTTT. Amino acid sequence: CASSSSGGGISEAFF.